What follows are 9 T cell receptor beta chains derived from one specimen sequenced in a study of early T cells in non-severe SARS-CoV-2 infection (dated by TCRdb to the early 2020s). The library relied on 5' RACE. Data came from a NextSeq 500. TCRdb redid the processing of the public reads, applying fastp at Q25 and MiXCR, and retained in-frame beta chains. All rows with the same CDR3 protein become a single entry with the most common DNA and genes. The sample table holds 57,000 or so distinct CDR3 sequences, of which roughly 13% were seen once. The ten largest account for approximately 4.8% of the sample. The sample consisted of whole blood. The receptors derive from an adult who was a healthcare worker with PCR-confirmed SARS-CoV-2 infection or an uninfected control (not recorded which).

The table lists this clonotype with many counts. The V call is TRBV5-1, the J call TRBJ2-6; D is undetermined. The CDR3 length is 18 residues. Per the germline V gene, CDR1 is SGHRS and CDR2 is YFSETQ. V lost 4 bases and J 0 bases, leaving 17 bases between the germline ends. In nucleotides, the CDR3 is TGCGCCAGCAGCATAACCACCGACGGAGCCTCTGGGGCCAACGTCCTGACTTTC. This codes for CASSITTDGASGANVLTF. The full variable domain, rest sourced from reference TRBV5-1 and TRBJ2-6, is KAGVTQTPRYLIKTRGQQVTLSCSPISGHRSVSWYQQTPGQGLQFLFEYFSETQRNKGNFPGRFSGRQFSNSRSEMNVSTLELGDSALYLCASSITTDGASGANVLTFGAGSRLTVL.

CDR3: CAWTGGLLTGELFF. The CDR3 DNA sequence: TGTGCCTGGACCGGGGGACTTCTCACCGGGGAGCTGTTTTTT. This chain links TRBV30 with TRBJ2-2, with D perhaps TRBD2 (6 bases). Trimming cost V 4 bases and J 4 bases, with 13 bases left between them. The germline V gene encodes CDR1 GTSNPN and CDR2 SVGIG (reference sequence). The CDR3 consists of 14 residues.

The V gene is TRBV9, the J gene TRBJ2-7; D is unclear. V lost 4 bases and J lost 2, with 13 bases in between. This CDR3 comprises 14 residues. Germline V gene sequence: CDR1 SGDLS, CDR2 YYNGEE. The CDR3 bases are TGTGCCAGCAGCCCCATGCGGATCGCCTACGAGCAGTACTTC. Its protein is CASSPMRIAYEQYF.

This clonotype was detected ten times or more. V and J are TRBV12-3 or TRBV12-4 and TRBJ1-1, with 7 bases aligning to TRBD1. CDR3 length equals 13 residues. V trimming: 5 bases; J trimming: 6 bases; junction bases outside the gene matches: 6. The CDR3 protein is CASSPTGWAEAFF. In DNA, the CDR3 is TGTGCCAGCAGTCCGACAGGGTGGGCTGAAGCTTTCTTT.

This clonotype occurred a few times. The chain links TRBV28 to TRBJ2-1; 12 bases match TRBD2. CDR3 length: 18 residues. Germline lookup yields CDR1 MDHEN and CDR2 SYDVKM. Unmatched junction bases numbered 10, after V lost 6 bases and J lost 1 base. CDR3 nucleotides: TGTGCCAGCAGCCGGACTAGCGGGATCTTCGTTTCCTACAATGAGCAGTTCTTC. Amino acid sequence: CASSRTSGIFVSYNEQFF.

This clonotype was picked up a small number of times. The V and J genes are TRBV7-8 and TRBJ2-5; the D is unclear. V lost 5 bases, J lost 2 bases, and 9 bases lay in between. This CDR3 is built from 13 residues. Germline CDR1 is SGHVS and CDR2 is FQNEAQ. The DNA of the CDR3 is TGTGCCAGCAGCGCGACTGAACAAGAGACCCAGTACTTC. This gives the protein CASSATEQETQYF.

Written as DNA, the CDR3 is TGTGCCAGCAAAAACACAGGGGATAGCAATCAGCCCCAGCATTTT. Amino acids: CASKNTGDSNQPQHF. J is TRBJ1-5 and V is TRBV6-6; 7 bases align to TRBD1. Germline-derived CDR1 and CDR2 are MNHNY and SVGAGI (reference sequence). The CDR3 is made up of 15 amino acids. The trim removed 7 bases at V and 0 bases at J, leaving 6 bases unmatched.

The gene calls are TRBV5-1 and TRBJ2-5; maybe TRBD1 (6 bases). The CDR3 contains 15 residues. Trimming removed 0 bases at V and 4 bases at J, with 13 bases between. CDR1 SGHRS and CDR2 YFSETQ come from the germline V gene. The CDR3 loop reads CASSLGRTVGETQYF. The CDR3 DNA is TGCGCCAGCAGCTTGGGACGGACAGTTGGAGAGACCCAGTACTTC.

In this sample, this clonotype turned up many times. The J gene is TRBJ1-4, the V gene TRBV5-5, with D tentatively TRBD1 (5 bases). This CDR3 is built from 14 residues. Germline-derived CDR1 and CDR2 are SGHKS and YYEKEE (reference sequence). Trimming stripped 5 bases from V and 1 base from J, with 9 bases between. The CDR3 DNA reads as TGTGCCAGCAGGACAGACGGAACTAATGAAAAACTGTTTTTT. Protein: CASRTDGTNEKLFF.